This is a list of T cell receptor beta chains from one sample in a study of cytomegalovirus exposure and HLA in healthy donors. Clones were read by immunoSEQ multiplex PCR, and TCRdb kept only the in-frame ones, dropping some. The table lists 120,000 or so clones, 75% of them singletons, with just under 3% in the top ten. The specimen sequenced was PBMCs. The origin of the receptors is a woman aged 40 to 50 in good health and CMV-seropositive. Both conserved end residues are part of each CDR3. D genes are given only for firm matches. Size tells how often a clone was seen (once, few, many) or the class of an expanded clone, and some rows leave it out.

TRBJ2-1 TRBD2 TRBV7-2 - TGTGCCAGCAGCCCCCTCCGGGCAGCGGGAGGGGAAAAGCAGTTCTTC CASSPLRAAGGEKQFF
TRBJ2-2 - TRBV11-3 once TGTGCCAGCAGTTTACTAAGGAACACCGGGGAGCTGTTTTTT CASSLLRNTGELFF
TRBJ2-7 - TRBV29-1 - TGCAGCGTTGAAGACAGGGTTTACGAGCAGTACTTC CSVEDRVYEQYF
TRBJ2-7 TRBD2 TRBV10-1 - TGCGCCAGCAGAATATGGACTAGCGGGCCTAGAGCGGGCTCCTACGAGCAGTACTTC CASRIWTSGPRAGSYEQYF
TRBJ2-1 TRBD2 TRBV18 - TGTGCCAGCTCACCACGCGGGGGGGTATTAAAGTCGAGTGAGCAGTTCTTC CASSPRGGVLKSSEQFF
TRBJ2-5 - TRBV6-5 - TGTGCCAGCAGTTACGGTGGACAGCAAGAGACCCAGTACTTC CASSYGGQQETQYF
TRBJ2-6 - TRBV4-1 - TGCGCCAGCAGCCCCCTCGGTCTCTCTGGGGCCAACGTCCTGACTTTC CASSPLGLSGANVLTF
TRBJ1-2 TRBD1 TRBV6-5 - TGTGCCAGCAGCCGGACAGGGGGATTCCATGGCTACACCTTC CASSRTGGFHGYTF
TRBJ2-4 - TRBV5-6 - TGTGCCAGCAGCTTGGTGGAGCGGCAAAACATTCAGTACTTC CASSLVERQNIQYF
TRBJ2-7 - TRBV28 - TGTGCCAGCAGCCCTATTTCGCGTACGAGCTACGAGCAGTACTTC CASSPISRTSYEQYF
TRBJ2-5 TRBD2 TRBV7-2 - TGTGCCAGCAGCTTAGCAACTAGCGGGGGGGCAGTCGCCCAGTACTTC CASSLATSGGAVAQYF
TRBJ1-2 - TRBV30 - TGTGCCTGGAGGGGCCAGGTGGCTAACTATGGCTACACCTTC CAWRGQVANYGYTF
TRBJ2-2 TRBD1 TRBV25-1 - TGTGCCAGCACGGAACGGGACAGGGGAACCGGGGAGCTGTTTTTT CASTERDRGTGELFF